These 32 T cell receptor beta chains came from one sample sequenced in a study of cytomegalovirus exposure and HLA in healthy donors. Primers included in the PCR were 60 Vbeta and 13 Jbeta primers. Profiled with immunoSEQ multiplex PCR; TCRdb holds only in-frame clones, not every one. This listing includes tens of thousands of clones. Sequencing input: PBMCs. The receptors were sampled from a woman under 40 in good health and CMV-seropositive.

J is TRBJ2-2 and V is TRBV6-1; D possibly corresponds to TRBD2 (6 bases). Between the trimmed V and J ends, which lost 4 bases and 0 bases, there was a span of 15 bases. Germline CDR1 MNHNS, CDR2 SASEGT. The CDR3 runs 17 residues. CDR3 in amino acids: CASSVFLAAANTGELFF. CDR3 sequence (DNA): TGTGCCAGCAGTGTTTTTTTAGCGGCAGCGAACACCGGGGAGCTGTTTTTT.

This chain links TRBV4-1 with TRBJ1-5, with a weak D call TRBD1 (6 bases). This CDR3 contains 14 residues. V lost 0 bases and J lost 9, with 12 bases in between. In germline, CDR1 is MGHRA, CDR2 YSYEKL. CDR3 nucleotide sequence: TGCGCCAGCAGCCAAGAGGGGGGGCCGGGGCCCCAGCATTTT. Amino acids: CASSQEGGPGPQHF.

The V and J genes are TRBV5-1 and TRBJ2-1, with D maybe TRBD2 (5 bases). Germline V CDR1 and CDR2: SGHRS, YFSETQ. CDR3 length equals 17 residues. Trimming removed 0 bases at V and 0 bases at J, with 13 bases between. The CDR3 region has the DNA TGCGCCAGCAGCTTGGAGGGCGGGCTAGGCTCCTACAATGAGCAGTTCTTC. Translation: CASSLEGGLGSYNEQFF.

V gene TRBV6-5 combines with J gene TRBJ1-2; no clear D. This CDR3 has 15 residues. CDR1 is MNHEY, CDR2 SVGAGI, per germline. Trimming pared 3 bases from V and 4 bases from J, leaving 15 bases between. The CDR3 DNA sequence: TGTGCCAGCAGTTATCTTCCACAGAACTTCTATGGCTACACCTTC. It codes for CASSYLPQNFYGYTF.

The V and J genes are TRBV5-1 and TRBJ1-4; 11 bases agree with TRBD1. The J segment lost 6 bases and the V segment lost 0 bases, leaving 1 base of the junction unmatched. CDR3 size: 15 residues. Germline V CDR1 and CDR2: SGHRS, YFSETQ. CDR3 coding DNA: TGCGCCAGCAGCTTGGGGGACAGGGGGTATGAAAAACTGTTTTTT. Protein sequence: CASSLGDRGYEKLFF.

The chain links TRBV2 to TRBJ1-4, with a weak D call TRBD1 (6 bases). The CDR3 covers 14 residues. Germline assignment: CDR1 SNHLY and CDR2 FYNNEI. V lost 1 base and J lost 7, with 10 bases in between. The CDR3 protein is CASSEGRGAEKLFF. CDR3 sequence (DNA): TGTGCCAGCAGTGAAGGCAGGGGCGCTGAAAAACTGTTTTTT.

Concerning this clone: An end of the junction differs from the germline gene, which may be a read error. The genes are TRBV6-1 and TRBJ2-7; 10 bases agree with TRBD2. Germline loops: CDR1 MNHNS, CDR2 SASEGT. The CDR3 length is 15 residues. CDR3 in DNA: TGTGCCGGCAGTGAACAGAGCGGGGGGGCCTACGAGCAGTACTTC. Its translation is CAGSEQSGGAYEQYF.

The gene calls are TRBV6-6 and TRBJ1-5; TRBD1 aligns across 7 bases. The ends lost 6 bases at V and 1 base at J; junction bases unmatched: 6. Germline-derived CDR1 and CDR2 are MNHNY and SVGAGI (reference sequence). CDR3 length: 15 residues. In DNA form, the CDR3 reads TGTGCCAGCAGCTCAAGACAGGGCAGCAATCAGCCCCAGCATTTT. Translating it yields CASSSRQGSNQPQHF.

The rearrangement joins TRBV7-9 to TRBJ2-3, with TRBD2 as a possible D gene (5 bases). The length of the CDR3 is 11 residues. Trimming removed 6 bases from V and 6 bases from J, with 7 bases in between. Germline V CDR1 and CDR2: SEHNR, FQNEAQ (reference sequence). CDR3 region: CASSRGDTQYF. CDR3 nucleotide sequence: TGTGCCAGCAGTAGAGGGGATACGCAGTATTTT.

This chain uses TRBV10-3 with TRBJ1-6, with TRBD1 identical over 10 bases. This CDR3 contains 14 residues. The germline CDR1 and CDR2 sequences are ENHRY and SYGVKD. Unmatched junction bases numbered 1, after V lost 4 bases and J lost 7 bases. CDR3 sequence: CAISGTGGNSPLHF. The CDR3 DNA is TGTGCCATCAGTGGGACAGGGGGGAATTCACCCCTCCACTTT.

The V call is TRBV25-1, the J call TRBJ2-7, with D perhaps TRBD2 (6 bases). This CDR3 is 13 amino acids long. The V and J ends lost 0 bases and 7 bases respectively, with 10 bases between them. The V gene's germline CDR1 is MGHDK and CDR2 SYGVNS. The CDR3 is CASSEYTGGEQYF. CDR3 DNA sequence: TGTGCCAGCAGTGAATACACCGGAGGGGAGCAGTACTTC.

The genes are TRBV5-1 and TRBJ2-7; 9 positions match TRBD1. After removal of 2 bases from V and 6 bases from J, the junction contained 3 bases not matched to a gene. CDR1 is SGHRS, CDR2 YFSETQ, per germline. There are 13 residues in the CDR3. The CDR3: CASSFDRGGEQYF. The DNA of the CDR3 is TGCGCCAGCAGCTTCGACAGGGGGGGCGAGCAGTACTTC. Based on the CDR3 plus reference TRBV5-1 and TRBJ2-7, the full variable domain is KAGVTQTPRYLIKTRGQQVTLSCSPISGHRSVSWYQQTPGQGLQFLFEYFSETQRNKGNFPGRFSGRQFSNSRSEMNVSTLELGDSALYLCASSFDRGGEQYFGPGTRLTVT.

The chain recombines TRBV9 with TRBJ1-1; the D gene is possibly TRBD1 (5 bases). With 7 bases removed from V and 5 bases from J, the gap between germline ends came to 15 bases. The germline V gene encodes CDR1 SGDLS and CDR2 YYNGEE. There are 13 residues in the CDR3. The CDR3 spells CASRRGGETEAFF. Written as DNA, the CDR3 is TGTGCCAGCCGCCGGGGGGGGGAAACTGAAGCTTTCTTT.

The rearrangement joins TRBV10-3 to TRBJ2-7; D ambiguous. Germline lookup yields CDR1 ENHRY and CDR2 SYGVKD. Trimming pared 3 bases from V and 0 bases from J, leaving 9 bases between. CDR3 length equals 14 residues. The chain's CDR3 is CAISDGRSSYEQYF. CDR3 nucleotide sequence: TGTGCCATCAGTGACGGTAGGAGCTCCTACGAGCAGTACTTC.

CDR3 sequence: CASSEIAGGPYEQYF. The CDR3 DNA reads TGTGCCAGCAGCGAAATAGCGGGAGGGCCCTACGAGCAGTACTTC. The chain recombines TRBV7-2 with TRBJ2-7; TRBD2 matches at 11 bases. CDR1 is SGHTA, CDR2 FQGNSA, per germline. The CDR3 covers 15 residues. Trimming removed 5 bases from V and 2 bases from J; junction bases left unmatched: 5.

The V call is TRBV7-9, the J call TRBJ2-7, with D possibly being TRBD2 (5 bases). The CDR3 consists of 13 residues. V dropped 3 bases and J dropped 3 bases, with 9 bases sitting between them. Germline CDR1 SEHNR, CDR2 FQNEAQ (reference sequence). This CDR3 reads CASSFGLNYEQYF. In nucleotides, the CDR3 is TGTGCCAGCAGCTTTGGACTGAACTACGAGCAGTACTTC.

This rearrangement joins TRBV29-1 to TRBJ2-7; maybe TRBD1 (6 bases). Trimming removed 0 bases at V and 1 base at J, with 10 bases between. Per the germline V gene, CDR1 is SQVTM and CDR2 is ANQGSEA. CDR3 size: 14 residues. CDR3 DNA sequence: TGCAGCGTTGAAGATGGGACATTGTCCTACGAGCAGTACTTC. Protein: CSVEDGTLSYEQYF.

V usage is TRBV5-1 and J usage is TRBJ2-3; D remains unclear. Per germline, CDR1 SGHRS and CDR2 YFSETQ. CDR3 length equals 14 residues. V was pared by 5 bases and J by 1 base, with 11 bases between. CDR3 DNA: TGCGCCAGCAGATTAGAGGCCCGCACAGATACGCAGTATTTT. The encoded protein is CASRLEARTDTQYF.

This chain joins TRBV5-1 and TRBJ2-7, with 11 bases that match TRBD2. V gave up 1 base and J gave up 2 bases; unmatched junction bases: 14. Germline V gives CDR1 SGHRS, CDR2 YFSETQ. The CDR3 totals 19 residues. The CDR3 protein is CASSLPSGRHPQDTYEQYF. In DNA form, the CDR3 reads TGCGCCAGCAGCTTGCCTAGCGGGAGGCATCCACAAGATACCTACGAGCAGTACTTC.

The chain carries TRBV30 and TRBJ1-5, with 10 nucleotides matching TRBD1. Germline lookup yields CDR1 GTSNPN and CDR2 SVGIG (reference sequence). This CDR3 spans 13 amino acids. J lost 3 bases, V lost 5 bases, and 1 base had no gene match. The CDR3: CAWGQGDNQPQHF. The CDR3 DNA sequence: TGTGCCTGGGGACAGGGGGACAATCAGCCCCAGCATTTT.

CDR3 amino acids: CASSFQGAGYEQYF. The CDR3 nucleotides read TGTGCCAGCAGTTTTCAGGGGGCTGGCTACGAGCAGTACTTC. This sequence joins TRBV27 and TRBJ2-7, with 8 bases matching TRBD1. The CDR3 has 14 residues. Looked up from germline, CDR1 is MNHEY and CDR2 is SMNVEV (reference sequence). The V segment lost 3 bases and the J segment 3 bases; nucleotides outside the gene matches: 4.

The chain carries TRBV29-1 and TRBJ2-1; weak D call: TRBD2 (6 bases). The CDR3 runs to 15 residues. CDR1 and CDR2 (germline): SQVTM, ANQGSEA. The ends were cut back, 5 bases at V and 8 bases at J, with 22 bases in the middle. The chain's CDR3 is CSVWGPGLAVDEQFF. The DNA of the CDR3 is TGCAGCGTTTGGGGACCGGGACTGGCTGTGGATGAGCAGTTCTTC.

This sequence joins TRBV19 and TRBJ1-2; no definite D call. The length of the CDR3 is 14 residues. Germline V gene lookup returns CDR1 LNHDA and CDR2 SQIVND (reference sequence). The V end was cut by 5 bases, the J end by 4 bases, with 14 bases between. The CDR3 nucleotides are TGTGCCAGTAGTCCCGCCCGGGGTCCCTATGGCTACACCTTC. As protein: CASSPARGPYGYTF.

The rearrangement links TRBV9 to TRBJ1-1; D gene ambiguous. Germline V gives CDR1 SGDLS, CDR2 YYNGEE. The CDR3 totals 15 residues. V lost 0 bases to trimming and J lost 0 bases, with 9 bases between them. CDR3 sequence: CASSVVGSMNTEAFF. The DNA of the CDR3 is TGTGCCAGCAGCGTAGTCGGTTCAATGAACACTGAAGCTTTCTTT.

The rearrangement uses TRBV7-9 and TRBJ2-7, with 8 bases aligning to TRBD2. J lost 2 bases, V lost 1 base, and 10 bases had no gene match. Germline V gene lookup returns CDR1 SEHNR and CDR2 FQNEAQ (reference sequence). The CDR3 runs 17 residues. The CDR3 DNA follows: TGTGCCAGCAGCTTAGTGCGGGAGGCCCTATCTCCCTACGAGCAGTACTTC. This sequence encodes CASSLVREALSPYEQYF.

The chain has TRBV4-2 and TRBJ2-7, with 7 bases matching TRBD1. Germline V gene sequence: CDR1 LGHNA, CDR2 YNFKEQ. V was pared by 0 bases and J by 2 bases, with 4 bases of the junction left unmatched. The CDR3 length is 15 residues. CDR3: CASSQDGQGAYEQYF. The CDR3 bases are TGTGCCAGCAGCCAAGATGGTCAGGGGGCCTACGAGCAGTACTTC.

The V call is TRBV28, the J call TRBJ2-7; D is possibly TRBD1 (6 bases). V was trimmed by 2 bases and J by 1 base, leaving 9 bases between them. Germline V lookup: CDR1 MDHEN, CDR2 SYDVKM. This CDR3 region has 14 residues. The DNA of the CDR3 is TGTGCCAGCAGTTTAACAGGGTTTTCCTACGAGCAGTACTTC. It is translated as CASSLTGFSYEQYF.

J is TRBJ2-3 and V is TRBV6-1; 10 bases are a match to TRBD2. Trimming cost V 5 bases and J 11 bases; bases outside gene matches: 10. Germline-derived CDR1 and CDR2 are MNHNS and SASEGT. The CDR3 length is 14 residues. CDR3 coding DNA: TGTGCCAGCAGTTATCTCCAGCGGGGGGGTATGCAGTATTTT. Translating it yields CASSYLQRGGMQYF.

This rearrangement joins TRBV30 to TRBJ2-1, with D possibly matching TRBD1 (7 bases). CDR1 and CDR2 from the germline V gene are GTSNPN and SVGIG (reference sequence). The CDR3 totals 14 residues. Trimming shortened V by 7 bases and J by 1 base, and 14 bases separated the two germline ends. CDR3 DNA sequence: TGTGCCTACGATCAGGGGGGTTCCTACAATGAGCAGTTCTTC. It yields the protein CAYDQGGSYNEQFF. The full variable domain, its missing parts supplied by reference TRBV30 and TRBJ2-1, is SQTIHQWPATLVQPVGSPLSLECTVEGTSNPNLYWYRQAAGRGLQLLFYSVGIGQISSEVPQNLSASRPQDRQFILSSKKLLLSDSGFYLCAYDQGGSYNEQFFGPGTRLTVL.

The chain recombines TRBV30 with TRBJ1-1; D is possibly TRBD1 (5 bases). Trimming stripped 4 bases from V and 1 base from J, with 13 bases between. This CDR3 is 14 amino acids long. The germline V gene encodes CDR1 GTSNPN and CDR2 SVGIG (reference sequence). The CDR3 is CAWIPGLRNTEAFF. The CDR3 DNA reads TGTGCCTGGATCCCGGGACTCAGGAACACTGAAGCTTTCTTT.

The chain has TRBV25-1 and TRBJ2-1; TRBD1 is a possible D gene (5 bases). V was shortened by 3 bases and J by 5 bases, with 5 bases between the two germline ends. The CDR3 has 12 amino acids. CDR1 is MGHDK and CDR2 is SYGVNS in the germline V gene. CDR3 amino acids: CASSEDNNEQFF. The CDR3 nucleotides read TGTGCCAGCAGTGAGGACAACAATGAGCAGTTCTTC. Drawing the rest from reference TRBV25-1 and TRBJ2-1, the complete variable domain is EADIYQTPRYLVIGTGKKITLECSQTMGHDKMYWYQQDPGMELHLIHYSYGVNSTEKGDLSSESTVSRIRTEHFPLTLESARPSHTSQYLCASSEDNNEQFFGPGTRLTVL.

The chain links TRBV13 to TRBJ1-1; no clear D gene. V was pared by 5 bases and J by 1 base, with 8 bases between. Per the germline V gene, CDR1 is PRHDT and CDR2 is FYEKMQ (reference sequence). The CDR3 contains 13 residues. CDR3 loop: CASSGTANTEAFF. The CDR3 bases are TGTGCCAGCAGCGGAACAGCGAACACTGAAGCTTTCTTT. Supplemented by reference TRBV13 and TRBJ1-1, the full variable domain reads AAGVIQSPRHLIKEKRETATLKCYPIPRHDTVYWYQQGPGQDPQFLISFYEKMQSDKGSIPDRFSAQQFSDYHSELNMSSLELGDSALYFCASSGTANTEAFFGQGTRLTVV.